One T cell receptor beta chain is described in this entry. CDR1 and CDR2 from the germline V gene are PRHDT and FYEKMQ (reference sequence). Trimming stripped 6 bases from V and 7 bases from J, with 3 bases between. CDR3 length: 10 residues. A quantity of roughly 0.5 to 1 ug RNA underwent reverse transcription using random hexamers. MiXCR was run by TCRdb on the immunoSEQ multiplex PCR reads, yielding one entry per CDR3 protein. Seen here are 200,000 to 250,000 distinct CDR3 sequences, about 95% observed once, and the top ten hold 0.082%. The record originates from a study of CD8 T cells in Susac syndrome. TCR beta sequencing was performed on blood CD8+ and CD4+ T cells.

The chain is built from TRBV13 and TRBJ2-2; no clear D gene. The sample was CD4+ T cells from PBMCs. This receptor was identified in a human donor with multiple sclerosis. The CDR3 DNA is TGTGCCAGCAGGGGCGGGGAGCTGTTTTTT. This encodes CASRGGELFF.